This T cell receptor (beta chain) was captured in a study of human T cells and chemical hapten exposure. Trimming stripped 0 bases from V and 5 bases from J, with 28 bases between. CDR3 length: 19 amino acids. The germline V gene encodes CDR1 DFQATT and CDR2 SNEGSKA (reference sequence). This clonotype was counted only a few times. Time point specified: healthy volunteer bleed at 2 weeks. Whole blood that had not been fractionated was the source of extracted total RNA. TCRdb reprocessed the RACE reads with MiXCR, giving one entry per CDR3 protein. Here the sample spans 30,000 to 35,000 distinct CDR3 sequences, 7% to 8.5% being singletons.

The TCR was taken from a human donor in good health. Some clones in this sample may be carry-over from other donors' samples. Sequencing was done on a sample of whole blood. The chain has TRBV20-1 and TRBJ1-2, with TRBD1 as a possible D gene (6 bases). CDR3 residues: CSARDQVWGRGVSGYGYTF. CDR3 nucleotides: TGCAGTGCTAGAGATCAAGTTTGGGGCAGGGGAGTGAGTGGATATGGCTACACCTTC.